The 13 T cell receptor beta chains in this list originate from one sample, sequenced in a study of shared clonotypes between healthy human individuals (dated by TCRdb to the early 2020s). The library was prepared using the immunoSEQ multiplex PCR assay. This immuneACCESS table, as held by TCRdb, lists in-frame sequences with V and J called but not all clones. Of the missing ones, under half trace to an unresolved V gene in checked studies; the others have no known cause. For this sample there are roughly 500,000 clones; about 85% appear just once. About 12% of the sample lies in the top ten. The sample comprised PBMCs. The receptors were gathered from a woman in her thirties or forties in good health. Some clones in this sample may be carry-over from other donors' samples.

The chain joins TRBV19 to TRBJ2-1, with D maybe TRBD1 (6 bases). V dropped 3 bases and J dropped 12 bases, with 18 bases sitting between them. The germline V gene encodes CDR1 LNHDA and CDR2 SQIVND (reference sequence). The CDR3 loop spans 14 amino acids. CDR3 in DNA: TGTGCCAGTAGTATGGGGGCCCACAGGGTCGTGCAGTTCTTC. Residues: CASSMGAHRVVQFF.

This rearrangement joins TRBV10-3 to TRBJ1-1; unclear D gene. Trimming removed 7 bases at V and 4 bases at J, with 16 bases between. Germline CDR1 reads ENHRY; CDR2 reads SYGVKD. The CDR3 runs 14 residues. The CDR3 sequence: CAIKSDMTSTEAFF. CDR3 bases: TGTGCCATCAAATCTGACATGACTAGCACTGAAGCTTTCTTT.

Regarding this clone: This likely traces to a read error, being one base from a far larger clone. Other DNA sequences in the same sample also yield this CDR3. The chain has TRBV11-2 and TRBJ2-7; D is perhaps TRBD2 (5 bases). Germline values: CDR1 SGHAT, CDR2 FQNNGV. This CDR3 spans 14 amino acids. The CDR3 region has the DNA TGTGCCAGTAGCTTAGTGGTAGCGACGGGTGAGCAGTACTTC. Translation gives CASSLVVATGEQYF.

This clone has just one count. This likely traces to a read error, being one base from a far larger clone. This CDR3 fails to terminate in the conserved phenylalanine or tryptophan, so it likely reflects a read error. The CDR3 DNA reads as TGTGCCAGCAGCCGGACTGATCAGCCCCAGCATTAT. Protein sequence: CASSRTDQPQHY. The V call is TRBV7-9, the J call TRBJ1-5; no reliable D call. The CDR3 loop spans 12 amino acids. Trimming pared 5 bases from V and 5 bases from J, leaving 7 bases between. The germline V gene encodes CDR1 SEHNR and CDR2 FQNEAQ (reference sequence).

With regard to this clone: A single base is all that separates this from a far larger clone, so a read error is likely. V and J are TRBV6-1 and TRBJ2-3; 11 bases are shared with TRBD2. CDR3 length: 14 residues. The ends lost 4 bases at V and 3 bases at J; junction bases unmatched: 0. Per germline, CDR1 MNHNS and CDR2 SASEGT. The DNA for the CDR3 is TGTGCCAGCAGTGGACTAGCGGGAACAGATACGCAGTATTTT. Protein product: CASSGLAGTDTQYF.

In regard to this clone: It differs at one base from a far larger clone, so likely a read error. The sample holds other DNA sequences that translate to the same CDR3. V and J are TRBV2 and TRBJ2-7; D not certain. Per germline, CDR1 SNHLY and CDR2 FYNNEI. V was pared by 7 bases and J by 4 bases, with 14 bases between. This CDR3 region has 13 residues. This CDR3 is CASMGTPAYEQYF. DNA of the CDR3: TGTGCCAGCATGGGAACACCAGCATACGAGCAGTACTTC.

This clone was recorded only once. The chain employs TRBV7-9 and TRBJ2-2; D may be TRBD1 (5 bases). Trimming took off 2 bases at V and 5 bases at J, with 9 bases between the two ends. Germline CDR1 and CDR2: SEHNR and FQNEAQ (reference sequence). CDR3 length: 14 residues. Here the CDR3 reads CASSLLAGTGELFF. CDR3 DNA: TGTGCCAGCAGCTTATTGGCAGGGACCGGGGAGCTGTTTTTT.

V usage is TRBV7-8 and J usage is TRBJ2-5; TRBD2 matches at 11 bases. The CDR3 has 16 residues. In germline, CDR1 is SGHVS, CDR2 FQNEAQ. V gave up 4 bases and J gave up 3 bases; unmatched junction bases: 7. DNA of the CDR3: TGTGCCAGCAGCTCCCTAGCGGGAGGCGGAAAAGAGACCCAGTACTTC. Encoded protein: CASSSLAGGGKETQYF.

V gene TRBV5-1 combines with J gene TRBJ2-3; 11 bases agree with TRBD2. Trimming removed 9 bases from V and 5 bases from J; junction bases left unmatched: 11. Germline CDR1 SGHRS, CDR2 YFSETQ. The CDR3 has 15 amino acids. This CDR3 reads CATALLAGAVDTQYF. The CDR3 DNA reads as TGCGCCACAGCCCTACTAGCGGGAGCGGTAGATACGCAGTATTTT. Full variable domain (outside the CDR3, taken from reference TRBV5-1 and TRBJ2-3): KAGVTQTPRYLIKTRGQQVTLSCSPISGHRSVSWYQQTPGQGLQFLFEYFSETQRNKGNFPGRFSGRQFSNSRSEMNVSTLELGDSALYLCATALLAGAVDTQYFGPGTRLTVL.

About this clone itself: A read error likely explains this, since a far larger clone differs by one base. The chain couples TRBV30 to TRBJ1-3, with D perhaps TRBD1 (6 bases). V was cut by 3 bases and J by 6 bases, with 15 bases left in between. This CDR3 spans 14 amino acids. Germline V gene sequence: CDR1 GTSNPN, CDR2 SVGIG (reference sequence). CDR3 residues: CAWRSQGFVNTIYF. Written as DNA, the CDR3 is TGTGCCTGGAGATCACAGGGATTTGTAAACACCATATATTTT.

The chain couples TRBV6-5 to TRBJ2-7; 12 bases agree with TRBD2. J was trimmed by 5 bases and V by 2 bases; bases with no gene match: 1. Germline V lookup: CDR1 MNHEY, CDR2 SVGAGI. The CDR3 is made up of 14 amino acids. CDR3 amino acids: CASSYLAGGDEQYF. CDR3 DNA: TGTGCCAGCAGTTACCTAGCGGGAGGGGACGAGCAGTACTTC.

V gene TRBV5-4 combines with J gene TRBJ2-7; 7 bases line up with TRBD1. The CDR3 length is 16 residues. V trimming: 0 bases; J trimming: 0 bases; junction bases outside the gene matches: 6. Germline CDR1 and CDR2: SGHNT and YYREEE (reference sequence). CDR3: CASSLEPGGSSYEQYF. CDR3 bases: TGTGCCAGCAGCTTGGAGCCAGGGGGAAGCTCCTACGAGCAGTACTTC.

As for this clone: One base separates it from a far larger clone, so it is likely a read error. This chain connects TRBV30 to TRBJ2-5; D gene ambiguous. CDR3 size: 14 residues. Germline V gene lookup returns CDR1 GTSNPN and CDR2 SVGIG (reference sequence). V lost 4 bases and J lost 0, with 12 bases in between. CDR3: CAWMRLLYQETQYF. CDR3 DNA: TGTGCCTGGATGAGGCTCCTGTACCAAGAGACCCAGTACTTC.